The entry that follows covers one TCR beta chain sequence. Its antigen target is currently unknown. The sample holds no much larger clone one base away, and base qualities are not on file. CDR1 MDHEN and CDR2 SYDVKM were looked up in the germline V gene. V loses 3 bases of germline sequence and J loses 4 bases, and the interval between the two ends is 4 bases. Counted from cysteine to phenylalanine, this CDR3 has 11 amino acids. The kept DNA is CDR3 alone, 33 bases in frame from the first base. This specimen comes from a study of blood T cell repertoires in COVID-19 (TCRdb year 2020). In the study overall: Samples from collaborators originated in the United States, Italy and Spain and spanned both the acute and convalescent phases of COVID-19. HLA class I and class II types, where available, came from metadata supplied by the sample provider rather than from assay-based typing. The prospective study material was composed of cDNA or gDNA derived from T cells, B-cell-depleted T cells, or PBMCs. A de-identified subject ID, COVID-19 status, age in years and sex were almost always included in the sample metadata. Deeply sampled blood TCRbeta repertoires from subjects exposed to, actively infected with, or recovered from COVID-19 were included in the dataset. The samples were drawn from the first 160 participants of the ongoing ImmuneRACE study and from 950 to 1,500 subjects provided by 6 global collaborators. The repertoires were made available in a free public database intended to serve as a resource for research on the immune response to SARS-CoV-2. Points the paper makes about the study in general: Clinical and demographic metadata were provided uncurated, with the amount varying by source and participant.

TCRbeta CDR3 regions were amplified from genomic DNA using the immunoSEQ Assay, a bias-controlled multiplex PCR. The authors' pipeline ran thus. The number of nucleated cells in each sample was estimated from the amplification of reference gene primers within the assay. To quantify the absolute abundance of each unique TCRbeta CDR3 rearrangement, sequence reads were collapsed and filtered. Productive Simpson clonality was computed per sample as the square root of Simpson's diversity index over productive rearrangements. Sourced from immuneACCESS, this table was stored by TCRdb with only in-frame sequences that have V and J called. A share of the clones is absent; for the studies checked, an unresolved V gene accounts for under half, and the remainder has no known explanation. That table furnishes V, J and clone size, whereas the DNA furnished D and trimming. Counted in this sample were 470,000 or so clones; 70% to 90% of them appeared once. Under 2.5% of the sample is in the top ten clones.

In the prospective study, participants were roughly 18 to 100 years old, resided in about two dozen geographic areas of the United States, and were enrolled through a virtual design. In the prospective study, participants were assigned to cohorts based on the clinical history participants reported in a screening survey and a study questionnaire. In the prospective study, whole blood, serum and a nasopharyngeal or oropharyngeal swab were collected from each participant by mobile phlebotomists. Additional blood draws and questionnaires over a roughly two-month period could optionally be provided by prospective study participants. Before DNA extraction, prospective study blood samples were shipped either frozen or at room temperature.

This sequence was found in a woman younger than 35 with acute COVID-19. Sequencing was performed on PBMCs or T cells enriched from blood (not recorded which). The rearrangement combines TRBV28 with TRBJ2-7; the D segment cannot be called with confidence. In nucleotide form, the sequence is TGTGCCAGCAGTTTCAGATACGAGCAGTACTTC. Translated, this is CASSFRYEQYF.